This is a list of T cell receptor beta chains from one sample in a study of T cells after yellow fever vaccination. TCRdb analysed the 5' RACE reads with MiXCR anew, one entry per CDR3 protein. The top ten clones hold approximately 25% of a sample with around 300,000 distinct CDR3 sequences, approximately 4% of them seen once. The specimen was PBMCs, collected 5 days after the yellow fever booster vaccination. The source of these receptors is a young man who received the YFV17D yellow fever vaccine. Both conserved end residues are part of each CDR3. The D gene is left open where the match is weak. Clone size is not always given. Where it is, it says once, few, many or a class for expanded clones.

CSVDQGQETQYF,TGCAGCGTTGATCAGGGACAAGAGACCCAGTACTTC,TRBV29-1,NA,many,TRBJ2-5
CSATGTSGRYEQYF,TGCAGTGCTACGGGGACTAGCGGACGATACGAGCAGTACTTC,TRBV20-1,TRBD2,many,TRBJ2-7
CSVESAGGTDTQYF,TGCAGCGTTGAATCGGCGGGGGGAACAGATACGCAGTATTTT,TRBV29-1,TRBD2,NA,TRBJ2-3
CASSFPGRGAGADTQYF,TGTGCCAGCAGCTTCCCGGGGCGGGGGGCCGGGGCAGATACGCAGTATTTT,TRBV7-9,TRBD2,NA,TRBJ2-3
CASSDRTRRVSGANVLTF,TGCGCCAGCAGCGATAGGACCCGGAGGGTCTCTGGGGCCAACGTCCTGACTTTC,TRBV4-1,NA,NA,TRBJ2-6
CASSLLFRVDAGHEQFF,TGTGCCAGCAGCTTATTGTTCCGGGTGGACGCCGGCCATGAGCAGTTCTTC,TRBV7-9,NA,few,TRBJ2-1
CASSLRDRDNEQFF,TGTGCCAGCAGCTTACGGGACAGGGACAATGAGCAGTTCTTC,TRBV7-7,TRBD1,many,TRBJ2-1
CASSFARDGELFF,TGTGCCAGCAGCTTTGCCCGGGACGGGGAGCTGTTTTTT,TRBV11-2,NA,NA,TRBJ2-2
CASSLFGHAYEQYF,TGTGCCAGCAGCCTTTTCGGGCACGCCTACGAGCAGTACTTC,TRBV3-1,NA,few,TRBJ2-7
CSVWLATQYF,TGCAGCGTTTGGTTGGCTACGCAGTATTTT,TRBV29-1,NA,many,TRBJ2-3
CSARDFSDGYTF,TGCAGTGCTAGAGATTTTAGCGATGGCTACACCTTC,TRBV20-1,NA,NA,TRBJ1-2
CASSPFLGEDGYTF,TGTGCCAGCTCACCATTTTTGGGTGAAGATGGCTACACCTTC,TRBV18,NA,NA,TRBJ1-2
CASSYSGDRMYGYTF,TGTGCCAGCAGTTACTCGGGGGACAGAATGTATGGCTACACCTTC,TRBV6-5,TRBD1,NA,TRBJ1-2
CASSLVPGQHEAFF,TGTGCCAGCAGTTTAGTCCCGGGACAGCATGAAGCTTTCTTT,TRBV12-3/TRBV12-4,TRBD1,many,TRBJ1-1
CASSQGVLSYNEQFF,TGCGCCAGCAGCCAGGGAGTCCTCTCCTACAATGAGCAGTTCTTC,TRBV5-1,NA,many,TRBJ2-1
CASRASGANGYTF,TGTGCCAGCAGAGCCTCGGGGGCGAATGGCTACACCTTC,TRBV2,NA,few,TRBJ1-2
CASRQTGTVGQPQHF,TGCGCCAGCAGGCAAACCGGGACGGTGGGTCAGCCCCAGCATTTT,TRBV4-1,NA,NA,TRBJ1-5
CASSFGRGLETQYF,TGTGCCAGCAGCTTCGGCAGGGGCCTCGAGACCCAGTACTTC,TRBV7-2,NA,NA,TRBJ2-5
CASSLTPPGNLEQYF,TGTGCCAGCAGCTTAACCCCGCCCGGCAATTTGGAGCAGTACTTC,TRBV7-9,NA,few,TRBJ2-7
CASSFGLIGNTIYF,TGTGCCAGCAGTTTCGGGTTAATCGGAAACACCATATATTTT,TRBV12-3/TRBV12-4,NA,many,TRBJ1-3
CASSLPGDYEQYF,TGCGCCAGCAGCTTGCCAGGTGACTACGAGCAGTACTTC,TRBV5-1,NA,many,TRBJ2-7
CASSPRLRTDTQYF,TGCGCCAGCAGCCCTCGACTCCGCACAGATACGCAGTATTTT,TRBV4-3,NA,few,TRBJ2-3
CASSPGGSETQYF,TGTGCCAGCAGCCCTGGGGGGTCAGAGACCCAGTACTTC,TRBV11-3,NA,few,TRBJ2-5
CASSFGGPRGEKLFF,TGTGCCAGCAGTTTTGGCGGGCCAAGAGGGGAAAAACTGTTTTTT,TRBV7-2,NA,NA,TRBJ1-4
CASSPHVGTQYF,TGTGCCAGCAGCCCCCATGTTGGTACGCAGTATTTT,TRBV7-2,NA,NA,TRBJ2-3
CASSATLAGGLNEQFF,TGTGCCAGCAGCGCTACTCTAGCGGGGGGGCTGAATGAGCAGTTCTTC,TRBV9,TRBD2,few,TRBJ2-1
CASEQGTGANVLTF,TGCGCCAGCGAACAGGGAACTGGGGCCAACGTCCTGACTTTC,TRBV5-1,NA,NA,TRBJ2-6
CASSANTGGSEAFF,TGTGCCAGCAGCGCAAATACAGGGGGCTCTGAAGCTTTCTTT,TRBV7-9,TRBD1,NA,TRBJ1-1
CSARDWFVGRGDQPQHF,TGCAGTGCTAGAGATTGGTTTGTCGGCAGGGGAGACCAGCCCCAGCATTTT,TRBV20-1,NA,NA,TRBJ1-5
CASSLEFSGKTEAFF,TGCGCCAGCAGCCTAGAATTCAGTGGTAAGACTGAAGCTTTCTTT,TRBV5-1,NA,NA,TRBJ1-1
CASSPTGANSPLHF,TGTGCCAGCAGTCCTACAGGGGCAAATTCACCCCTCCACTTT,TRBV12-3/TRBV12-4,TRBD1,NA,TRBJ1-6